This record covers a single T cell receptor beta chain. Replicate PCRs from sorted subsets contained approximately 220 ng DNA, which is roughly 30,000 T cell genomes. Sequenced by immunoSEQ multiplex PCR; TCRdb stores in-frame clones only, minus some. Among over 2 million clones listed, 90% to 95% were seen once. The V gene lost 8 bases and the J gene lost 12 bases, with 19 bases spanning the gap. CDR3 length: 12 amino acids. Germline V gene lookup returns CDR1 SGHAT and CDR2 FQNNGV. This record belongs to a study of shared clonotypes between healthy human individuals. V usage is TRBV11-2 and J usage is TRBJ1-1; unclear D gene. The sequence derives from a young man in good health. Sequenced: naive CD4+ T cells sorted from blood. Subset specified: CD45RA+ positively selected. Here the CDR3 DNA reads TGTGCCAGCGCCTATTACGCAGAAAGGCCTTTCTTT. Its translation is CASAYYAERPFF. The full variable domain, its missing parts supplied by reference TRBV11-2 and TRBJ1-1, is EAGVAQSPRYKIIEKRQSVAFWCNPISGHATLYWYQQILGQGPKLLIQFQNNGVVDDSQLPKDRFSAERLKGVDSTLKIQPAKLEDSAVYLCASAYYAERPFFGQGTRLTVV.